The clone carrying this T cell receptor beta chain was observed at least ten times. Its antigen is still unknown. This sample was included in a study of T cells after yellow fever vaccination. Broader study findings: Booster samples showed a return of most primary-vaccination clones (roughly 96% CD4, over 70% CD8).

The CDR3 is 19 residues long. Germline CDR1 LGHDT, CDR2 YNNKEL (reference sequence). Trimming took off 0 bases at V and 4 bases at J, with 22 bases between the two ends. MiXCR, applied by TCRdb to the 5' RACE reads, yields one record per CDR3 protein. The sample holds about 250,000 distinct CDR3 sequences, approximately 3.8% seen once. The receptor was isolated from a man younger than 35 who received the YFV17D yellow fever vaccine. This chain joins TRBV3-1 and TRBJ2-1, with unresolved D. This sample comprised PBMCs, obtained 15 days after the yellow fever booster vaccination. The CDR3 loop is CASSQERWSVLTIYNEQFF. The CDR3 DNA reads TGTGCCAGCAGCCAAGAAAGATGGTCGGTTCTAACAATTTACAATGAGCAGTTCTTC.